This T cell receptor beta chain was profiled in a study of blood T cell repertoires in COVID-19. In terms of age and location, participants ranged from about 18 to 100 years and lived in about 25 US areas. Donors of Cohort 3 who recovered were those that had two negative PCRs, clearance, or symptom resolution. The V and J ends lost 6 bases and 0 bases, in that order; junction bases with no gene match: 5. There are 15 residues in the CDR3. From germline, CDR1 is MNHEY and CDR2 SMNVEV (reference sequence). As processed by the authors: Estimated nucleated cell counts came from reference gene primer amplification. Profiling relied on immunoSEQ multiplex PCR, and the TCRdb table lists in-frame clones only, not all of them. V and J calls and clone size are those listed in that table; D and trimming were worked out from the DNA. The data hold 380,000 or so clones, with around 87% observed a single time.

Specimen: PBMCs or T cells enriched from blood (not recorded which). The chain links TRBV27 to TRBJ1-5; 7 bases align to TRBD1. The sequence came from a man aged 25-40 years who had recovered from COVID-19. The DNA for the CDR3 is TGTGCCAGCAGGCAGACAGGGAATAGCAATCAGCCCCAGCATTTT. It is translated as CASRQTGNSNQPQHF.